This T cell receptor (beta chain) emerged from a study of memory CD4+ T cells and cytomegalovirus serostatus. The overall study: Of the healthy Belgian adults, several were CMV seropositive and approximately 25 seronegative. The study, taken as a whole, reports: Median bootstrapped AUC for CMV status was just under 0.97 originally, roughly 0.92 US-trained.

This CDR3 is 12 amino acids long. The V end lost 6 bases, the J end lost 5 bases, and 10 bases lay between the germline ends. Looked up from germline, CDR1 is MNHNS and CDR2 is SASEGT. The sort gate was single viable CD3+CD4+CD8-CD45RO+ cells for memory CD4+ T cells. Serum IgG to CMV pp150, pp28, p38 and p52 defined serostatus. Per the original methods: Out-of-frame sequences were removed, leaving 2 million or so distinct TCRbeta sequences. Profiling relied on immunoSEQ multiplex PCR, and the TCRdb table lists in-frame clones only, not all of them. V and J calls and clone size come straight from that table; D and trimming were deduced from the DNA. Among just under 95,000 clones listed, over 70% were seen once. This clone was counted a single time. Antigen: not known.

The receptor comes from an adult in good health and CMV-seropositive. The specimen sequenced was memory CD4+ T cells from blood. The chain combines TRBV6-1 with TRBJ1-1; D not certain. The CDR3 loop is CASSLDRTEAFF. The CDR3 nucleotides read TGTGCCAGCAGCCTAGATCGGACTGAAGCTTTCTTT.